This TCR beta chain derives from a study of cytomegalovirus exposure and HLA in healthy donors. Germline CDR1 MNHEY, CDR2 SVGAGI. The CDR3 consists of 15 residues. Unmatched junction bases numbered 11, after V lost 5 bases and J lost 8 bases. Study conclusions and caveats: There were some public TCRs occurring in many donors, but most TCR sequences were rare. Altogether, 160 or so TCR beta chains were recorded as cytomegalovirus-associated.

It was the roughly 120-subject validation cohort, separate from the approximately 670-subject first cohort, to which the donors belonged. In regard to this clone: Its antigen is still unknown.

Only in-frame clones appear in the TCRdb table, and some are missing; sequencing was by immunoSEQ multiplex PCR. The sample lists approximately 300,000 clones, about 85% occurring once. Source material: PBMCs. The chain combines TRBV6-5 with TRBJ1-1; 10 nucleotides line up with TRBD1. The TCR comes from a woman aged 25-40 years in good health and CMV-seropositive. CDR3 sequence (DNA): TGTGCCAGCAGTATAGCCGGGACAGGGGAATCGGAAGCTTTCTTT. It codes for CASSIAGTGESEAFF.